Below, 23 T cell receptor beta chains from the same sample are listed, as sequenced in a study of T cell repertoires in cytomegalovirus infection. TCRdb ran MiXCR on the reads and lists one entry per CDR3 protein. The sample gives 200,000 to 250,000 distinct CDR3 sequences, 22% of which show up once; 18% is in the top ten. Input material: CD8+ T cells from PBMCs. The receptors here all came from a human donor in good health (CMV status not recorded). Some clones in this sample may be carry-over from other donors' samples.

The V call is TRBV28, the J call TRBJ1-5; D might be TRBD1 (5 bases). Germline CDR1 is MDHEN and CDR2 is SYDVKM. The CDR3 is 17 amino acids. Trimming took off 4 bases at V and 0 bases at J, with 16 bases between the two ends. As DNA, the CDR3 is TGTGCCAGCAGTTCCCCCCGGGACCCCTATAGCAATCAGCCCCAGCATTTT. It yields the protein CASSSPRDPYSNQPQHF.

V is TRBV7-2 and J is TRBJ2-1; 11 bases fit TRBD2. After removal of 4 bases from V and 5 bases from J, the junction contained 4 bases not matched to a gene. The CDR3 sequence is 15 residues long. Germline V CDR1 and CDR2: SGHTA, FQGNSA. The CDR3 loop reads CASSSASGGHNEQFF. The CDR3 DNA reads as TGTGCCAGCAGCTCGGCTAGCGGGGGGCACAATGAGCAGTTCTTC.

This clonotype was found many times. This chain joins TRBV11-2 and TRBJ1-6, with a tentative D call TRBD1 (6 bases). V gave up 6 bases and J gave up 9 bases, with 18 bases separating them. The CDR3 totals 15 residues. CDR1 and CDR2 (germline): SGHAT, FQNNGV. The CDR3 DNA reads TGTGCCAGCAGTTTCGACAGGTCTCGTGGTTCACCCCTCCACTTT. Protein sequence: CASSFDRSRGSPLHF.

This clonotype has ten or more counts. This sequence joins TRBV7-8 and TRBJ1-3; no clear D. Trimming left V 2 bases short and J 0 bases short, with 14 bases between. CDR1 and CDR2 (germline): SGHVS, FQNEAQ. This CDR3 spans 17 amino acids. The CDR3 spells CASSLPPGWASGNTIYF. The DNA for the CDR3 is TGTGCCAGCAGCTTACCACCCGGATGGGCCTCTGGAAACACCATATATTTT.

Concerning this clonotype itself: A read error is possible here, since a much larger clone lies one base away. The final CDR3 position lacks the conserved phenylalanine or tryptophan, pointing to a likely read error. The chain couples TRBV7-4 to TRBJ2-1; the D gene could be TRBD1 or TRBD2 (5 bases each). The germline V gene encodes CDR1 SGHVT and CDR2 SQSDAQ. The CDR3 has 16 amino acids. V was trimmed by 1 base and J by 6 bases, leaving 16 bases between them. CDR3 sequence reads: CASSLDPKWGSNEQFL. The CDR3 DNA sequence: TGTGCCAGCAGCTTAGATCCAAAGTGGGGGAGCAATGAGCAGTTCCTC.

In its sample, this clonotype was seen a few times. The chain employs TRBV18 and TRBJ1-5; D remains ambiguous. With 0 bases removed from V and 6 bases from J, the gap between germline ends came to 15 bases. This CDR3 is built from 16 residues. Germline V gene lookup returns CDR1 KGHSH and CDR2 LQKENI. In DNA, the CDR3 is TGTGCCAGCTCACCACCGGGGAGACCCCAAGGTCAGCCCCAGCATTTT. This gives the protein CASSPPGRPQGQPQHF.

The V and J genes are TRBV12-3 or TRBV12-4 and TRBJ1-2, with D unclear. The V end lost 0 bases, the J end lost 4 bases, and 12 bases lay between the germline ends. This CDR3 has 15 amino acids. This CDR3 is CASSLALAPLYGYTF. The DNA of the CDR3 is TGTGCCAGCAGTTTAGCGCTGGCTCCCCTCTATGGCTACACCTTC.

A few counts support this clonotype. The chain has TRBV28 and TRBJ1-5; 12 nucleotides line up with TRBD1. V lost 2 bases and J lost 7; bases outside the gene matches: 6. Germline lookup yields CDR1 MDHEN and CDR2 SYDVKM. The CDR3 is 16 residues long. The CDR3 protein is CASSLTGQGARQPQHF. CDR3 DNA: TGTGCCAGCAGTTTAACGGGACAGGGGGCAAGGCAGCCCCAGCATTTT.

Only a few counts were recorded for this clonotype. This sequence joins TRBV5-6 and TRBJ1-6; 7 bases fit TRBD1. The CDR3 spans 15 residues. V was pared by 1 base and J by 5 bases, with 3 bases of the junction left unmatched. The germline V gene encodes CDR1 SGHDT and CDR2 YYEEEE. CDR3 DNA: TGTGCCAGCAGCTTGTGGGACAGAAATAATTCACCCCTCCACTTT. This codes for CASSLWDRNNSPLHF.

The V call is TRBV6-1, the J call TRBJ2-1; TRBD1 matches 9 bases. Germline assignment: CDR1 MNHNS and CDR2 SASEGT. The CDR3 has 17 residues. V lost 1 base, J lost 7 bases, and 11 bases stayed unmatched. The CDR3 sequence: CASSEGGLGQGRNEQFF. For the CDR3, the DNA is TGTGCCAGCAGTGAAGGAGGTCTAGGACAGGGGAGGAATGAGCAGTTCTTC.

The V call is TRBV7-9, the J call TRBJ2-5; D might be TRBD1 (6 bases). The V end lost 3 bases, the J end lost 0 bases, and 11 bases lay between the germline ends. Per the germline V gene, CDR1 is SEHNR and CDR2 is FQNEAQ (reference sequence). The CDR3 loop spans 15 amino acids. The CDR3: CASSFSGTYQETQYF. CDR3 bases: TGTGCCAGCAGCTTTTCCGGGACATACCAAGAGACCCAGTACTTC.

This clonotype was counted a few times. This sequence joins TRBV7-4 and TRBJ2-5, with unresolved D. The germline V gene encodes CDR1 SGHVT and CDR2 SQSDAQ. The V end was cut by 6 bases, the J end by 0 bases, with 11 bases between. CDR3 length equals 14 residues. The CDR3 DNA follows: TGTGCCAGCAGGACCCGGTGGGACCAAGAGACCCAGTACTTC. Translation gives CASRTRWDQETQYF.

This clonotype was seen a handful of times. The V call is TRBV12-3 or TRBV12-4, the J call TRBJ1-5; TRBD1 agrees at 11 bases. V lost 5 bases and J lost 6; bases outside the gene matches: 9. The CDR3 is 16 residues long. The CDR3 nucleotides are TGTGCCAGCAGTCCCAAGGACAGGGGGCGAGGTCAGCCCCAGCATTTT. As protein: CASSPKDRGRGQPQHF.

The chain is built from TRBV7-8 and TRBJ2-7; the D is unclear. The CDR3 sequence is 12 residues long. The germline V gene has CDR1 SGHVS and CDR2 FQNEAQ. Trimming removed 2 bases from V and 2 bases from J, with 4 bases in between. The CDR3: CASSLWPYEQYF. The CDR3 DNA follows: TGTGCCAGCAGCTTATGGCCCTACGAGCAGTACTTC.

This clonotype has just a few counts. The V and J genes are TRBV6-2 or TRBV6-3 and TRBJ2-7; D is perhaps TRBD1 (5 bases). This CDR3 region has 15 residues. V was trimmed by 2 bases and J by 5 bases, leaving 16 bases between them. CDR1 and CDR2 from the germline V gene are MNHEY and SVGEGT. The CDR3 nucleotides are TGTGCCAGCAGTTACGAGCTGCGAGAAGGGGACGAGCAGTACTTC. This gives the protein CASSYELREGDEQYF.

This clonotype was counted only a few times. The rearrangement joins TRBV12-3 or TRBV12-4 to TRBJ1-1; no clear D gene. The CDR3 sequence is 13 residues long. V was trimmed by 3 bases and J by 1 base, leaving 6 bases between them. This CDR3 is CASSLFKNTEAFF. CDR3 sequence (DNA): TGTGCCAGCAGTTTGTTCAAGAACACTGAAGCTTTCTTT.

This clonotype was observed a few times. CDR3 region: CASSSHRVPPLDEQFF. The CDR3 nucleotides read TGTGCCAGCAGCTCACACAGGGTCCCCCCTTTAGATGAGCAGTTCTTC. The chain recombines TRBV7-9 with TRBJ2-1; D might be TRBD1 (6 bases). Trimming stripped 4 bases from V and 8 bases from J, with 21 bases between. The CDR3 runs 16 residues. The germline V gene encodes CDR1 SEHNR and CDR2 FQNEAQ (reference sequence). Supplemented by reference TRBV7-9 and TRBJ2-1, the full variable domain reads DTGVSQNPRHKITKRGQNVTFRCDPISEHNRLYWYRQTLGQGPEFLTYFQNEAQLEKSRLLSDRFSAERPKGSFSTLEIQRTEQGDSAMYLCASSSHRVPPLDEQFFGPGTRLTVL.

The rearrangement uses TRBV9 and TRBJ2-5; D is ambiguous. This CDR3 has 14 amino acids. The V end lost 1 base, the J end lost 4 bases, and 11 bases lay between the germline ends. Germline loops: CDR1 SGDLS, CDR2 YYNGEE. The CDR3 is CASSVPRLLETQYF. The CDR3 coding sequence is TGTGCCAGCAGCGTACCCCGGCTCCTAGAGACCCAGTACTTC.

This clonotype was seen a few times. The chain is built from TRBV5-5 and TRBJ2-7, with TRBD2 matching 7 bases. V shed 0 bases and J 6 bases; nucleotides not matched to a gene: 6. The CDR3 has 14 residues. Germline CDR1 is SGHKS and CDR2 is YYEKEE (reference sequence). The CDR3 loop is CASSLVTSGGEQYF. DNA for the CDR3: TGTGCCAGCAGCTTGGTGACTTCGGGGGGCGAGCAGTACTTC. Looking up the rest from reference TRBV5-5 and TRBJ2-7 gives the full variable domain: DAGVTQSPTHLIKTRGQQVTLRCSPISGHKSVSWYQQVLGQGPQFIFQYYEKEERGRGNFPDRFSARQFPNYSSELNVNALLLGDSALYLCASSLVTSGGEQYFGPGTRLTVT.

This chain links TRBV29-1 with TRBJ1-4, with 7 bases matching TRBD1. CDR1 and CDR2 (germline): SQVTM, ANQGSEA. The ends lost 2 bases at V and 6 bases at J; junction bases unmatched: 9. CDR3 length: 15 amino acids. CDR3 region: CSVEIPDRRDEKLFF. CDR3 DNA sequence: TGCAGCGTTGAAATACCGGACAGGCGGGATGAAAAACTGTTTTTT.

There are a few counts of this clonotype. The genes are TRBV7-9 and TRBJ2-7, with D tentatively TRBD1 or TRBD2 (5 bases each). The ends were cut back, 1 base at V and 1 base at J, with 14 bases in the middle. The CDR3 is 16 amino acids. Germline V gene data show CDR1 as SEHNR and CDR2 as FQNEAQ (reference sequence). The CDR3 reads CASSLDPGRRSYEQYF. CDR3 DNA sequence: TGTGCCAGCAGCTTAGACCCGGGACGCCGATCCTACGAGCAGTACTTC.

The chain uses TRBV20-1 and TRBJ2-7; D is unclear. The CDR3 spans 13 residues. In germline, CDR1 is DFQATT, CDR2 SNEGSKA (reference sequence). Trimming took off 3 bases at V and 9 bases at J, with 18 bases between the two ends. The CDR3 DNA sequence: TGCAGTGCTAGGGGAACTCTAGAGGTGGGGCAGTACTTC. It is translated as CSARGTLEVGQYF.

V is TRBV19 and J is TRBJ1-1; D remains ambiguous. The CDR3 is 13 amino acids. Trimming took off 6 bases at V and 0 bases at J, with 8 bases between the two ends. Germline CDR1 reads LNHDA; CDR2 reads SQIVND (reference sequence). The CDR3 region is CASRVSMNTEAFF. The CDR3 DNA sequence: TGTGCCAGTAGAGTCAGTATGAACACTGAAGCTTTCTTT.